This TCR beta chain was sequenced for a study of technical replicates of blood from a handful of donors (dated by TCRdb to 2016 to 2017). With respect to this clone: Its antigen target is currently unknown. The record has no base qualities; no much larger clone is one base away.

Libraries were prepared through the immunoSEQ multiplex PCR assay. TCRdb provides this immuneACCESS table in a form limited to in-frame rearrangements. Some clones are lacking; in checked studies, under half of them reflect an unresolved V gene, and why the rest are absent is not known. For this sample there are around 100,000 clones; 85% to 95% appear just once. Together, the top ten hold about 0.3% of the sample. The CDR3 sequence holds 16 residues, the cysteine and phenylalanine included. Only the CDR3 part of the read is kept: 48 bases, read in frame from the first base. CDR1 and CDR2, looked up from the germline V gene (reference sequence), are MNHEY and SMNVEV.

This chain is built from TRBV27 and TRBJ2-5; TRBD2 is possibly the D segment (5 matching bases). The assigned J gene may be wrong: the sequence end matches TRBJ2-7 better. The specimen sequenced was T cells isolated from PBMCs. This clonotype originated in a human donor in good health. The encoded CDR3 is CASSSDSLGGPYEQYF. The nucleotide sequence is given as TGTGCCAGCAGTTCCGACTCCCTAGGAGGTCCCTACGAGCAGTACTTC.